This T cell receptor beta chain was recorded in a study of T cell responses to AZD1222 COVID-19 vaccine. Points from the study as a whole: Researchers report vaccine-associated CD4 TCRs spanning spike, with dominance at 160-218 and 743-854. The donors showed a predominance of white British ancestry and of females, with possible underestimation of clonal diversity. Only five or six AZD1222 recipients were seropositive at baseline.

In regard to this clone: Its antigen remains unidentified.

Measured with immunoSEQ multiplex PCR; TCRdb has only the in-frame clones, and not every one. The top ten hold roughly 3% of the sample, which has approximately 99,000 clones, roughly nine tenths seen once. After removal of 3 bases from V and 4 bases from J, the junction contained 9 bases not matched to a gene. From germline, CDR1 is LGHDT and CDR2 YNNKEL (reference sequence). The CDR3 totals 16 residues. This receptor was identified in an adult in good health. This material consisted of peripheral blood, taken on day 0 of MenACWY control vaccination. The V gene is TRBV3-1 (or the pseudogene TRBV3-2), the J gene TRBJ1-2; 9 bases are a match to TRBD1. The chain's CDR3 is CASSQWTGELGYGYTF. In DNA form, the CDR3 reads TGTGCCAGCAGCCAGTGGACAGGGGAATTGGGCTATGGCTACACCTTC.